This TCR beta chain derives from a study of T cells after yellow fever vaccination. Per germline, CDR1 SGHTA and CDR2 FQGNSA. This CDR3 has 15 residues. V shed 3 bases and J shed 1 base, with 10 bases lying between them. TCRdb reprocessed the 5' RACE reads via MiXCR and lists one record per CDR3 protein. The table lists 300,000 to 350,000 distinct CDR3 sequences, around 8.1% of them singletons. The chain employs TRBV7-2 and TRBJ1-3; D remains unclear. The receptor was isolated from a man aged 18 to 35 who received the YFV17D yellow fever vaccine. The sequencing used PBMCs, collected about 41 days after the first yellow fever vaccination. The CDR3 region is CASSLGRLSGNTIYF. The CDR3 coding sequence is TGTGCCAGCAGCTTGGGCAGACTTTCTGGAAACACCATATATTTT.